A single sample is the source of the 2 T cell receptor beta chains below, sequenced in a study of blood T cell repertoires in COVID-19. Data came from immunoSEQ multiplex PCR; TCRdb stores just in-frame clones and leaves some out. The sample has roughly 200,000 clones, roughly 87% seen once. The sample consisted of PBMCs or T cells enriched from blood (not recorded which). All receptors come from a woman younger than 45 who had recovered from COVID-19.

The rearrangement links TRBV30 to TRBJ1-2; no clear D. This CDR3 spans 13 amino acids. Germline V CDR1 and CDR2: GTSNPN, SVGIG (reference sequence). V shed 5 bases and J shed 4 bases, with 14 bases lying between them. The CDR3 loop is CAWSLLASYGYTF. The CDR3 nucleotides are TGTGCCTGGTCCCTCTTAGCTAGCTATGGCTACACCTTC.

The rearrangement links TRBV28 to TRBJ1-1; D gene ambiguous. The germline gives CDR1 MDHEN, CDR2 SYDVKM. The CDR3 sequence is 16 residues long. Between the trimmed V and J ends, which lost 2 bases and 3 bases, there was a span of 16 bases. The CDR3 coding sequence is TGTGCCAGCAGTTTAAGCCCACCGGGAGATGACACTGAAGCTTTCTTT. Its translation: CASSLSPPGDDTEAFF.